This passage covers 28 T cell receptor beta chains from one sample sequenced in a study of CD4 T cells in relation to SARS-CoV-2 and coronaviruses. These receptors are not linked to any known antigen. CD4+ T cells from unexposed donors were obtained before the COVID-19 pandemic (2011-2018). CD4+ T cells were isolated from the cells after less than 13 days of culture. Sequencing used immunoSEQ multiplex PCR; TCRdb keeps in-frame clones, though not all of them. This table holds about 26,000 clones, roughly 82% found once. The specimen sequenced was CD4+ T cells from PBMCs, cultured in vitro. These receptors originate from a human donor in good health.

This chain joins TRBV9 and TRBJ1-2, with 7 nucleotides matching TRBD1. The CDR3 consists of 15 residues. Germline assignment: CDR1 SGDLS and CDR2 YYNGEE. Trimming removed 0 bases from V and 4 bases from J; junction bases left unmatched: 6. The CDR3 DNA reads TGTGCCAGCAGCGTAGTGGAAGGGGGCCCCTATGGCTACACCTTC. This gives the protein CASSVVEGGPYGYTF.

J is TRBJ2-5 and V is TRBV7-2; D remains ambiguous. This CDR3 region has 14 residues. Germline CDR1 is SGHTA and CDR2 is FQGNSA. V was pared by 0 bases and J by 6 bases, with 11 bases between. CDR3 residues: CASSLAGITQTQYF. For the CDR3, the DNA is TGTGCCAGCAGCTTAGCGGGCATCACTCAGACCCAGTACTTC.

The CDR3: CASSQSPRGESEQYF. In nucleotides, the CDR3 is TGTGCCAGCAGCCAATCCCCCAGAGGGGAGTCGGAGCAGTACTTC. The rearrangement links TRBV11-3 to TRBJ2-7; D may match TRBD1 or TRBD2 (5 bases each). CDR1 and CDR2 (germline): SGHNT, YENEEA. The germline V and J ends were trimmed by 5 bases and 7 bases, with 21 bases remaining between them. CDR3 length equals 15 residues.

V and J are TRBV7-2 and TRBJ1-2; 9 bases fit TRBD1. This CDR3 is built from 15 residues. V shed 5 bases, J shed 7 bases, and the junction held 11 bases outside the gene matches. CDR1 SGHTA and CDR2 FQGNSA come from the germline V gene. For the CDR3, the DNA is TGTGCCAGCAGCACCTCGGACAGGGGCATTGGTGGCTACACCTTC. This translates into CASSTSDRGIGGYTF.

V usage is TRBV15 and J usage is TRBJ2-7; possibly TRBD1 for D (6 bases). Between the trimmed V and J ends, which lost 2 bases and 0 bases, there was a span of 14 bases. Germline V gene lookup returns CDR1 LNHNV and CDR2 YYDKDF (reference sequence). The CDR3 consists of 16 residues. The CDR3 region has the DNA TGTGCCACCAGCAGAATAGGACAGTCAAACTCCTACGAGCAGTACTTC. It codes for CATSRIGQSNSYEQYF.

The chain carries TRBV29-1 and TRBJ2-1, with TRBD2 as a possible D gene (6 bases). Trimming stripped 6 bases from V and 0 bases from J, with 12 bases between. Per the germline V gene, CDR1 is SQVTM and CDR2 is ANQGSEA. This CDR3 has 14 amino acids. CDR3 in DNA: TGCAGCGTCCCCCCGGAGGGCTCCTACAATGAGCAGTTCTTC. Translated: CSVPPEGSYNEQFF.

The rearrangement links TRBV10-1 to TRBJ1-2; no clear D. Looked up from germline, CDR1 is WNHNN and CDR2 is SYGVQD (reference sequence). This CDR3 has 13 amino acids. Trimming shortened V by 4 bases and J by 4 bases, and 10 bases separated the two germline ends. As DNA, the CDR3 is TGCGCCAGCAGTGCCGCGGACGGCTATGGCTACACCTTC. Translating gives CASSAADGYGYTF.

DNA for the CDR3: TGCAGCGTGGGGGGGAAGGGAGCCTATGGCTACACCTTC. Translated: CSVGGKGAYGYTF. The chain employs TRBV29-1 and TRBJ1-2; tentatively, D is TRBD1 (5 bases). The CDR3 contains 13 residues. Germline-derived CDR1 and CDR2 are SQVTM and ANQGSEA. The V end was cut by 6 bases, the J end by 4 bases, with 15 bases between. Full variable domain (remainder filled in from reference TRBV29-1 and TRBJ1-2): SAVISQKPSRDICQRGTSLTIQCQVDSQVTMMFWYRQQPGQSLTLIATANQGSEATYESGFVIDKFPISRPNLTFSTLTVSNMSPEDSSIYLCSVGGKGAYGYTFGSGTRLTVV.

The V gene is TRBV11-3, the J gene TRBJ2-1; D perhaps matches TRBD2 (5 bases). Looked up from germline, CDR1 is SGHNT and CDR2 is YENEEA. Trimming stripped 0 bases from V and 2 bases from J, with 23 bases between. This CDR3 region has 20 residues. The CDR3 nucleotides read TGTGCCAGCAGCTTAGAGGGCAGCGGACTCGAAAAAGGGACCTACAATGAGCAGTTCTTC. Protein sequence: CASSLEGSGLEKGTYNEQFF.

This clone was observed a single time. This rearrangement joins TRBV5-1 to TRBJ2-7; 12 nucleotides line up with TRBD1. With V trimmed by 0 bases and J by 6 bases, 7 bases remained unmatched. The CDR3 sequence is 16 residues long. CDR1 and CDR2 from the germline V gene are SGHRS and YFSETQ. The CDR3 DNA is TGCGCCAGCAGCTTGGTTTGGGACAGGGGGCTTGGCGAGCAGTACTTC. Residues: CASSLVWDRGLGEQYF. Filled out from reference TRBV5-1 and TRBJ2-7, the complete variable domain reads KAGVTQTPRYLIKTRGQQVTLSCSPISGHRSVSWYQQTPGQGLQFLFEYFSETQRNKGNFPGRFSGRQFSNSRSEMNVSTLELGDSALYLCASSLVWDRGLGEQYFGPGTRLTVT.

This clone was found a few times. The chain joins TRBV27 to TRBJ2-1; 8 bases line up with TRBD2. Trimming at V came to 5 bases and at J to 9 bases, leaving 9 bases not matched to a gene. Germline CDR1 and CDR2: MNHEY and SMNVEV (reference sequence). The CDR3 has 14 residues. DNA of the CDR3: TGTGCCAGCAGTACCTCCGGGACTAGAACTGAGCAGTTCTTC. Amino acids: CASSTSGTRTEQFF.

The rearrangement links TRBV3-1 (or the pseudogene TRBV3-2) to TRBJ1-1; D is unresolved. The CDR3 is made up of 13 amino acids. The germline V and J ends were trimmed by 6 bases and 9 bases, with 17 bases remaining between them. Looked up from germline, CDR1 is LGHDT and CDR2 is YNNKEL (reference sequence). CDR3 amino acids: CASRPALAHQAFF. The DNA for the CDR3 is TGTGCCAGCAGGCCGGCGTTAGCGCACCAAGCTTTCTTT.

J is TRBJ2-2 and V is TRBV19; 11 bases match TRBD2. The germline V gene encodes CDR1 LNHDA and CDR2 SQIVND (reference sequence). V lost 4 bases, J lost 5 bases, and 9 bases stayed unmatched. This CDR3 is 17 amino acids long. For the CDR3, the DNA is TGTGCCAGTAGTAGGCGTGGGCTAGCGGGGGGTACCGGGGAGCTGTTTTTT. Its translation is CASSRRGLAGGTGELFF.

This clone has just a few counts. The gene calls are TRBV11-3 and TRBJ1-1, with TRBD1 as a possible D gene (5 bases). The CDR3 sequence is 13 residues long. Germline V gene lookup returns CDR1 SGHNT and CDR2 YENEEA. The V end lost 2 bases, the J end lost 3 bases, and 7 bases lay between the germline ends. CDR3 sequence: CASSLLGDTEAFF. For the CDR3, the DNA is TGTGCCAGCAGCTTACTAGGGGACACTGAAGCTTTCTTT.

This chain uses TRBV2 with TRBJ2-1; 12 bases fit TRBD2. CDR1 is SNHLY, CDR2 FYNNEI, per germline. The CDR3 consists of 23 residues. V shed 6 bases, J shed 1 base, and the junction held 25 bases outside the gene matches. The CDR3 here is CASRGPGGTSGRPSPISYNEQFF. In DNA form, the CDR3 reads TGTGCCAGCAGGGGACCCGGGGGAACTAGCGGGAGGCCCAGCCCGATTTCCTACAATGAGCAGTTCTTC.

This clone occurred a few times. The chain uses TRBV5-4 and TRBJ1-6; D might be TRBD1 (5 bases). The CDR3 loop spans 14 amino acids. The V end was cut by 0 bases, the J end by 8 bases, with 9 bases between. The germline gives CDR1 SGHNT, CDR2 YYREEE (reference sequence). The CDR3 protein is CASSLDGAHSPLHF. The CDR3 nucleotides read TGTGCCAGCAGCTTGGATGGGGCTCATTCACCCCTCCACTTT.

This chain links TRBV18 with TRBJ2-5; no definite D call. Germline V gives CDR1 KGHSH, CDR2 LQKENI. CDR3 length: 13 amino acids. V gave up 3 bases and J gave up 2 bases, with 7 bases separating them. The CDR3 loop reads CASSPAQQETQYF. The CDR3 DNA reads TGTGCCAGCTCACCGGCCCAACAAGAGACCCAGTACTTC.

The chain links TRBV9 to TRBJ2-7; 7 bases fit TRBD1. V lost 0 bases to trimming and J lost 7 bases; unmatched junction nucleotides: 7. Germline loops: CDR1 SGDLS, CDR2 YYNGEE. CDR3 length equals 14 residues. Here the CDR3 reads CASSVGGQPSEQYF. In nucleotides, the CDR3 is TGTGCCAGCAGCGTAGGGGGACAGCCAAGTGAGCAGTACTTC.

This clone was picked up a small number of times. V is TRBV4-1 and J is TRBJ1-6; D is undetermined. Trimming left V 4 bases short and J 10 bases short, with 8 bases between. CDR3 size: 12 residues. Germline CDR1 is MGHRA and CDR2 is YSYEKL. The CDR3 protein is CASSPPGSPLHF. Written as DNA, the CDR3 is TGCGCCAGCAGCCCCCCGGGGTCACCCCTCCACTTT.

The J gene is TRBJ1-1, the V gene TRBV25-1; TRBD1 might be the D (5 bases). Germline V gives CDR1 MGHDK, CDR2 SYGVNS. There are 14 residues in the CDR3. Trimming took 6 bases from V and 3 from J, leaving 14 bases between them. CDR3 amino acids: CASRDPTRDTEAFF. The CDR3 nucleotides are TGTGCCAGCAGAGATCCAACCAGGGACACTGAAGCTTTCTTT.

About this clone itself: This may come from a read error, since a much larger clone is one base off. CDR3 sequence reads: CASSPQNTGELFF. DNA for the CDR3: TGTGCCAGCAGCCCCCAGAACACCGGGGAGCTGTTTTTT. V and J are TRBV7-6 and TRBJ2-2; D gene uncertain. Trimming stripped 5 bases from V and 1 base from J, with 5 bases between. The germline CDR1 and CDR2 sequences are SGHVS and FNYEAQ. The CDR3 extends over 13 amino acids. The full variable domain, rest sourced from reference TRBV7-6 and TRBJ2-2, is GAGVSQSPRYKVTKRGQDVALRCDPISGHVSLYWYRQALGQGPEFLTYFNYEAQQDKSGLPNDRFSAERPEGSISTLTIQRTEQRDSAMYRCASSPQNTGELFFGEGSRLTVL.

The rearrangement uses TRBV10-3 and TRBJ2-7, with TRBD1 matching over 9 bases. With V trimmed by 9 bases and J by 0 bases, 6 bases remained unmatched. Per germline, CDR1 ENHRY and CDR2 SYGVKD. The CDR3 loop spans 14 amino acids. CDR3 protein: CAMGPGQGSYEQYF. DNA for the CDR3: TGTGCCATGGGACCGGGACAGGGCTCCTACGAGCAGTACTTC.

This clone was found once. This chain joins TRBV5-6 and TRBJ1-2; D not resolved. Trimming stripped 1 base from V and 4 bases from J, with 14 bases between. Germline CDR1 SGHDT, CDR2 YYEEEE. The length of the CDR3 is 15 residues. The CDR3 loop is CASSLTGMGFYGYTF. The CDR3 nucleotides read TGTGCCAGCAGCTTGACTGGTATGGGTTTCTATGGCTACACCTTC.

The chain recombines TRBV2 with TRBJ1-2, with 7 nucleotides matching TRBD1. This CDR3 region has 14 residues. With 9 bases clipped from V and 6 bases from J, the junction kept 13 bases outside the gene matches. The V gene's germline CDR1 is SNHLY and CDR2 FYNNEI. The CDR3 region is CASSRRGRTDGYTF. As DNA, the CDR3 is TGTGCCAGTTCACGAAGGGGGCGCACGGATGGCTACACCTTC.

The chain uses TRBV19 and TRBJ2-1; D remains unclear. This CDR3 spans 13 amino acids. Between the trimmed V and J ends, which lost 6 bases and 1 base, there was a span of 7 bases. The germline V gene has CDR1 LNHDA and CDR2 SQIVND (reference sequence). The CDR3 DNA is TGTGCCAGTAGGACACAATCCTACAATGAGCAGTTCTTC. Translating it yields CASRTQSYNEQFF.

This clone was picked up a small number of times. The chain recombines TRBV4-1 with TRBJ2-1; TRBD2 matches 7 bases. The length of the CDR3 is 16 residues. The V gene end was trimmed by 6 bases and the J gene end by 0 bases; junction bases not matched to a gene: 8. The V gene's germline CDR1 is MGHRA and CDR2 YSYEKL. The CDR3 region has the DNA TGCGCCAGCAGTCCCTCGGGGGGTCGCTCCTACAATGAGCAGTTCTTC. Translation gives CASSPSGGRSYNEQFF.

The V gene is TRBV5-1, the J gene TRBJ2-2; D is possibly TRBD1 or TRBD2 (5 bases each). This CDR3 contains 16 residues. Germline lookup yields CDR1 SGHRS and CDR2 YFSETQ. Trimming left V 3 bases short and J 6 bases short, with 18 bases between. The CDR3 DNA follows: TGCGCCAGCAGCTACGTGGGACGTCCAGTCGCCGGGGAGCTGTTTTTT. It translates to CASSYVGRPVAGELFF.

The gene calls are TRBV5-1 and TRBJ2-2; weak D call: TRBD1 (5 bases). Germline lookup yields CDR1 SGHRS and CDR2 YFSETQ. Trimming left V 0 bases short and J 3 bases short, with 9 bases between. CDR3 length: 15 residues. The CDR3 nucleotides read TGCGCCAGCAGCTTGGCAGGGTCGGACACCGGGGAGCTGTTTTTT. Its protein product is CASSLAGSDTGELFF.